These 32 T cell receptor beta chains came from one sample sequenced in a study of cytomegalovirus exposure and HLA in healthy donors. Primers for the PCR totalled 60 Vbeta and 13 Jbeta. Sequenced by immunoSEQ multiplex PCR; TCRdb stores in-frame clones only, minus some. The profile shows about 210,000 clones, roughly 79% of them singletons. Sequenced input: PBMCs. These receptors originate from a male donor in good health and CMV-seronegative.

The chain employs TRBV7-6 and TRBJ2-7; 8 bases are shared with TRBD2. Germline CDR1 is SGHVS and CDR2 is FNYEAQ. V dropped 2 bases and J dropped 5; count of bases not matched to a gene: 8. This CDR3 comprises 15 residues. The CDR3 loop reads CASSLLAGPRDEQYF. The CDR3, as DNA: TGTGCCAGCAGCTTACTAGCGGGTCCCCGGGACGAGCAGTACTTC. Full variable domain (rest looked up from reference TRBV7-6 and TRBJ2-7): GAGVSQSPRYKVTKRGQDVALRCDPISGHVSLYWYRQALGQGPEFLTYFNYEAQQDKSGLPNDRFSAERPEGSISTLTIQRTEQRDSAMYRCASSLLAGPRDEQYFGPGTRLTVT.

This clone occurred a few times. V gene TRBV6-1 combines with J gene TRBJ1-2, with 8 bases that match TRBD1. Germline CDR1 and CDR2: MNHNS and SASEGT. With V trimmed by 2 bases and J by 5 bases, 13 bases remained unmatched. This CDR3 contains 17 residues. The CDR3 loop reads CASSEPGPVDRVYGYTF. DNA for the CDR3: TGTGCCAGCAGTGAACCAGGCCCTGTGGACAGGGTGTATGGCTACACCTTC.

The V call is TRBV27, the J call TRBJ1-1; no definite D call. The CDR3 totals 13 residues. V was shortened by 4 bases and J by 4 bases, with 10 bases between the two germline ends. Germline CDR1 is MNHEY and CDR2 is SMNVEV (reference sequence). The CDR3 nucleotides are TGTGCCAGCAGTTCGCGGCCGGGCACTGAAGCTTTCTTT. Encoded protein: CASSSRPGTEAFF.

The chain carries TRBV27 and TRBJ2-4; D might be TRBD2 (5 bases). The germline V gene encodes CDR1 MNHEY and CDR2 SMNVEV (reference sequence). The CDR3 runs to 14 residues. Trimming took off 2 bases at V and 8 bases at J, with 13 bases between the two ends. CDR3 sequence: CASSLNRGRDIQYF. The CDR3 DNA reads as TGTGCCAGCAGTTTAAACAGAGGGAGAGACATTCAGTACTTC.

The CDR3 reads CAWKGGSVVSNQPQHF. CDR3 bases: TGTGCCTGGAAAGGCGGGTCGGTTGTTAGCAATCAGCCCCAGCATTTT. The chain has TRBV30 and TRBJ1-5; D ambiguous. The germline V and J ends were trimmed by 4 bases and 0 bases, with 16 bases remaining between them. The CDR3 loop spans 16 amino acids. CDR1 is GTSNPN and CDR2 is SVGIG in the germline V gene (reference sequence).

The CDR3 here is CASSLNGREADTQYF. The CDR3 nucleotides are TGTGCCAGCAGCTTAAACGGGAGGGAGGCAGATACGCAGTATTTT. The gene calls are TRBV7-8 and TRBJ2-3, with 8 nucleotides matching TRBD2. V lost 2 bases to trimming and J lost 4 bases; unmatched junction nucleotides: 5. The germline CDR1 and CDR2 sequences are SGHVS and FQNEAQ. The CDR3 is made up of 15 amino acids. The variable domain in full, completed from reference TRBV7-8 and TRBJ2-3, reads GAGVSQSPRYKVAKRGQDVALRCDPISGHVSLFWYQQALGQGPEFLTYFQNEAQLDKSGLPSDRFFAERPEGSVSTLKIQRTQQEDSAVYLCASSLNGREADTQYFGPGTRLTVL.

With respect to this clone: A read error may produce the germline difference seen at one junction end. V and J are TRBV2 and TRBJ2-7, with 8 bases identical to TRBD1. Germline assignment: CDR1 SNHLY and CDR2 FYNNEI. The CDR3 covers 15 residues. The DNA for the CDR3 is TGTGCCAGCCGAAGAGTAGTTACAGGGGGTTCCTTGGTGGTCTTC. This encodes CASRRVVTGGSLVVF.

In the case of this clone: The junction and the germline gene differ at one end; a read error may be behind it. The chain recombines TRBV6-1 with TRBJ2-7; 9 bases align to TRBD1. Germline CDR1 is MNHNS and CDR2 is SASEGT. The CDR3 runs 15 residues. The CDR3 DNA is TGTGCCAGCAGCGAAGAGACAGGGGGGGCCTACGAGCAGTACTTC. Its translation is CASSEETGGAYEQYF.

The chain joins TRBV5-4 to TRBJ1-2; no clear D gene. V lost 1 base, J lost 3 bases, and 7 bases lay in between. Germline-derived CDR1 and CDR2 are SGHNT and YYREEE (reference sequence). This CDR3 has 13 amino acids. CDR3 sequence (DNA): TGTGCCAGCAGCTTGTCCGGGGACTATGGCTACACCTTC. Its translation is CASSLSGDYGYTF.

This chain uses TRBV6-5 with TRBJ2-5, with D perhaps matching TRBD1 (5 bases). CDR3 size: 13 residues. Per the germline V gene, CDR1 is MNHEY and CDR2 is SVGAGI. The ends were cut back, 6 bases at V and 7 bases at J, with 15 bases in the middle. CDR3 residues: CASRNRQGWTQYF. DNA of the CDR3: TGTGCCAGCAGAAACCGGCAGGGTTGGACCCAGTACTTC.

The V gene is TRBV7-2, the J gene TRBJ2-7, with D maybe TRBD1 (6 bases). The V gene's germline CDR1 is SGHTA and CDR2 FQGNSA. The CDR3 totals 13 residues. With 6 bases removed from V and 2 bases from J, the gap between germline ends came to 11 bases. CDR3 nucleotides: TGTGCCAGCAGAAACGGACAGACCTACGAGCAGTACTTC. It specifies CASRNGQTYEQYF.

The V gene is TRBV11-1, the J gene TRBJ1-2, with D perhaps TRBD1 (5 bases). Germline loops: CDR1 SGHAT, CDR2 FQDESV (reference sequence). Trimming took 1 base from V and 7 from J, leaving 16 bases between them. The CDR3 consists of 15 residues. The CDR3 DNA is TGTGCCAGCAGCTTAGGACCCATAGGGGTCGGTGGCTACACCTTC. Amino acids: CASSLGPIGVGGYTF.

The CDR3 is CASSFSRGTDTQYF. The CDR3 DNA sequence: TGTGCCAGCAGCTTCTCCAGGGGCACAGATACGCAGTATTTT. This chain joins TRBV5-8 and TRBJ2-3; maybe TRBD1 (5 bases). The CDR3 is made up of 14 amino acids. Trimming left V 2 bases short and J 1 base short, with 8 bases between. CDR1 is SGHTS and CDR2 is YDEGEE in the germline V gene.

The chain carries TRBV5-5 and TRBJ2-7; D ambiguous. Germline V gene sequence: CDR1 SGHKS, CDR2 YYEKEE (reference sequence). V was cut by 4 bases and J by 4 bases, with 15 bases left in between. The CDR3 spans 14 residues. This CDR3 is CASSPGGWRYEQYF. In DNA form, the CDR3 reads TGTGCCAGCAGCCCGGGTGGCTGGCGGTACGAGCAGTACTTC.

This clone has a single count. The chain recombines TRBV10-3 with TRBJ1-2; no clear D gene. This CDR3 has 15 amino acids. Trimming pared 6 bases from V and 4 bases from J, leaving 18 bases between. Germline CDR1 is ENHRY and CDR2 is SYGVKD. The CDR3 spells CAIRPDPAVSYGYTF. For the CDR3, the DNA is TGTGCCATCAGACCAGACCCAGCGGTTTCCTATGGCTACACCTTC.

This clone was counted between two and nine times. The V call is TRBV28, the J call TRBJ2-7, with 7 bases aligning to TRBD2. CDR1 is MDHEN, CDR2 SYDVKM, per germline. The CDR3 spans 12 residues. V trimming: 6 bases; J trimming: 1 base; junction bases outside the gene matches: 0. CDR3 sequence reads: CASRGGSYEQYF. CDR3 nucleotide sequence: TGTGCCAGCAGGGGGGGGTCCTACGAGCAGTACTTC.

The rearrangement links TRBV18 to TRBJ2-2, with 14 bases fitting TRBD2. CDR1 is KGHSH and CDR2 is LQKENI in the germline V gene. The length of the CDR3 is 17 residues. Trimming cost V 4 bases and J 0 bases; bases outside gene matches: 1. The CDR3 here is CASSRLAGGPNTGELFF. The CDR3 nucleotides are TGTGCCAGCTCACGACTAGCGGGAGGGCCGAACACCGGGGAGCTGTTTTTT.

This clone was seen a single time. The genes are TRBV29-1 and TRBJ2-2; 13 nucleotides line up with TRBD2. The CDR3 length is 16 residues. V shed 7 bases, J shed 1 base, and the junction held 6 bases outside the gene matches. Germline CDR1 and CDR2: SQVTM and ANQGSEA. The CDR3 region has the DNA TGCAGCGCCGTAAGACTAGCGGGAGGGAACACCGGGGAGCTGTTTTTT. Amino acids: CSAVRLAGGNTGELFF.

CDR3 DNA sequence: TGTGCCAGCAGTGGATACGGGGTTGGGACCTACAATGAGCAGTTCTTC. Amino acids: CASSGYGVGTYNEQFF. This sequence joins TRBV25-1 and TRBJ2-1; possible D gene TRBD2, 5 bases. Germline loops: CDR1 MGHDK, CDR2 SYGVNS. V was clipped by 4 bases and J by 2 bases, with 15 bases between them. The CDR3 length is 16 residues.

The genes are TRBV9 and TRBJ1-3; D uncertain. The germline CDR1 and CDR2 sequences are SGDLS and YYNGEE. The V and J ends lost 0 bases and 4 bases respectively, with 5 bases between them. CDR3 length: 13 amino acids. The CDR3 spells CASSVALGNTIYF. The CDR3 nucleotides are TGTGCCAGCAGCGTAGCTCTAGGAAACACCATATATTTT. Together with reference TRBV9 and TRBJ1-3, the CDR3 gives the full variable domain: DSGVTQTPKHLITATGQRVTLRCSPRSGDLSVYWYQQSLDQGLQFLIQYYNGEERAKGNILERFSAQQFPDLHSELNLSSLELGDSALYFCASSVALGNTIYFGEGSWLTVV.

This clone was observed once. This chain joins TRBV6-5 and TRBJ2-5; D unclear. Per germline, CDR1 MNHEY and CDR2 SVGAGI. CDR3 length equals 14 residues. Between the trimmed V and J ends, which lost 7 bases and 3 bases, there was a span of 15 bases. The CDR3 region has the DNA TGTGCCAGCACACCCTCACCAACGGAAGAGACCCAGTACTTC. Translated: CASTPSPTEETQYF.

This clone has more than one count but fewer than ten. The genes are TRBV6-6 and TRBJ2-2, with 8 positions matching TRBD1. Germline V CDR1 and CDR2: MNHNY, SVGAGI (reference sequence). This CDR3 contains 13 residues. Germline trimming cut 8 bases from V and 4 bases from J; bases unmatched to any gene: 3. The CDR3 reads CASGQGSTGELFF. CDR3 nucleotide sequence: TGTGCCAGCGGACAGGGTAGCACCGGGGAGCTGTTTTTT.

The table lists this clone with a count of one. V usage is TRBV29-1 and J usage is TRBJ1-2, with unresolved D. Germline V gene sequence: CDR1 SQVTM, CDR2 ANQGSEA. There are 12 residues in the CDR3. Trimming shortened V by 1 base and J by 8 bases, and 11 bases separated the two germline ends. The DNA of the CDR3 is TGCAGCGTTGAAGTATCCGAGGGAGGCTACACCTTC. The encoded protein is CSVEVSEGGYTF.

As to this clone: One end of the junction varies from germline; a read error may be responsible. The chain employs TRBV7-9 and TRBJ1-6; no clear D gene. This CDR3 spans 11 amino acids. Germline CDR1 reads SEHNR; CDR2 reads FQNEAQ (reference sequence). CDR3 in DNA: TGTTCCAGCACCCATCAGGCACCCCTCCACTTT. It yields the protein CSSTHQAPLHF.

V and J are TRBV7-9 and TRBJ1-2; no clear D. The germline CDR1 and CDR2 sequences are SEHNR and FQNEAQ (reference sequence). The CDR3 covers 15 residues. Trimming pared 2 bases from V and 6 bases from J, leaving 16 bases between. The CDR3 nucleotides read TGTGCCAGCAGCTTATCCGGAGCCAAAACCCATGGCTACACCTTC. It encodes CASSLSGAKTHGYTF.

J is TRBJ1-1 and V is TRBV18, with D possibly being TRBD1 (5 bases). Trimming stripped 2 bases from V and 7 bases from J, with 11 bases between. Germline lookup yields CDR1 KGHSH and CDR2 LQKENI. The CDR3 has 13 residues. Written as DNA, the CDR3 is TGTGCCAGCTCACCAGATCAGGGCAATGAAGCTTTCTTT. The encoded protein is CASSPDQGNEAFF.

This rearrangement joins TRBV7-3 to TRBJ2-3; D gene unclear. The CDR3 is made up of 12 amino acids. Trimming shortened V by 5 bases and J by 2 bases, and 5 bases separated the two germline ends. Germline assignment: CDR1 SGHTA and CDR2 FQGTGA. CDR3 loop: CASSPPTDTQYF. The CDR3, as DNA: TGTGCCAGCAGCCCTCCCACAGATACGCAGTATTTT.

As for this clone: The sample carries other DNA sequences with the same CDR3. The V gene is TRBV5-1, the J gene TRBJ2-7; 10 bases fit TRBD2. Germline CDR1 reads SGHRS; CDR2 reads YFSETQ. Trimming at V came to 1 base and at J to 2 bases, leaving 0 bases not matched to a gene. The CDR3 spans 14 residues. The CDR3 DNA reads TGCGCCAGCAGCTTGACTAGCGGGGCCTACGAGCAGTACTTC. Translating it yields CASSLTSGAYEQYF.

The V call is TRBV19, the J call TRBJ1-6, with D unresolved. V lost 7 bases and J 4 bases, leaving 17 bases between the germline ends. CDR1 and CDR2 (germline): LNHDA, SQIVND (reference sequence). The CDR3 is 16 residues long. The CDR3 DNA is TGTGCCAGTACCTCAACGGGGAGACGGTATAATTCACCCCTCCACTTT. This sequence encodes CASTSTGRRYNSPLHF.

This sequence joins TRBV4-1 and TRBJ2-7; TRBD1 agrees at 7 bases. Germline assignment: CDR1 MGHRA and CDR2 YSYEKL. V lost 6 bases, J lost 6 bases, and 11 bases stayed unmatched. CDR3 length: 14 residues. The DNA of the CDR3 is TGCGCCAGCAGATACCGGGACAGATCGACCGAGCAGTACTTC. Amino acids: CASRYRDRSTEQYF.

The chain couples TRBV27 to TRBJ2-7; weak D call: TRBD2 (6 bases). Germline V lookup: CDR1 MNHEY, CDR2 SMNVEV (reference sequence). With 3 bases removed from V and 2 bases from J, the gap between germline ends came to 11 bases. CDR3 length equals 14 residues. The CDR3 DNA follows: TGTGCCAGCAGTTTGGGGACTTCCCCCTACGAGCAGTACTTC. This encodes CASSLGTSPYEQYF.

The V and J genes are TRBV7-8 and TRBJ1-1; D uncertain. The CDR3 covers 14 residues. Trimming shortened V by 5 bases and J by 1 base, and 11 bases separated the two germline ends. The germline V gene encodes CDR1 SGHVS and CDR2 FQNEAQ. The DNA of the CDR3 is TGTGCCAGCAGCCCCCCGGTTCGGAACACTGAAGCTTTCTTT. As protein: CASSPPVRNTEAFF.